The 11 T cell receptor beta chains listed next were all sequenced from one sample in a study of somatic mutations in T cells in chronic GVHD. The assay was immunoSEQ multiplex PCR, and TCRdb's table has in-frame clones only and misses some. The sample contains some 13,000 clones, around 80% of which appear only once. The sequencing sample was made of Vbeta20-negative CD4+ T cells from blood. The source is a male patient in his fifties or sixties with chronic graft-versus-host disease. The graft donor may be the source of some T cells.

This sequence joins TRBV7-9 and TRBJ2-5; TRBD2 agrees at 7 bases. J lost 2 bases, V lost 5 bases, and 11 bases had no gene match. Germline V gene sequence: CDR1 SEHNR, CDR2 FQNEAQ (reference sequence). CDR3 size: 16 residues. The CDR3 loop is CASSTTRLAEQETQYF. For the CDR3, the DNA is TGTGCCAGCAGCACCACCCGCCTAGCGGAGCAAGAGACCCAGTACTTC.

V is TRBV5-4 and J is TRBJ2-7; 8 nucleotides align to TRBD2. The CDR3 is made up of 14 amino acids. The trim removed 4 bases at V and 3 bases at J, leaving 6 bases unmatched. CDR1 and CDR2 (germline): SGHNT, YYREEE (reference sequence). The CDR3 coding sequence is TGTGCCAGCAGCAATAGCGGGGCGCACTACGAGCAGTACTTC. Translating gives CASSNSGAHYEQYF.

V gene TRBV7-2 combines with J gene TRBJ1-5; 8 bases match TRBD1. V shed 5 bases and J 6 bases; nucleotides not matched to a gene: 3. This CDR3 has 13 amino acids. Germline V gene sequence: CDR1 SGHTA, CDR2 FQGNSA. CDR3 nucleotide sequence: TGTGCCAGCAGCCCCGACAGGGGTCAGCCCCAGCATTTT. Its translation: CASSPDRGQPQHF.

This clone appeared a single time. J is TRBJ1-1 and V is TRBV29-1, with no clear D. The V gene lost 7 bases and the J gene lost 2 bases, with 11 bases spanning the gap. The CDR3 spans 12 residues. Per the germline V gene, CDR1 is SQVTM and CDR2 is ANQGSEA. The CDR3 reads CSAGNTNTEAFF. The CDR3 DNA follows: TGCAGCGCGGGGAACACCAACACTGAAGCTTTCTTT.

This clone was detected only once. The chain carries TRBV6-1 and TRBJ1-1, with a weak D call TRBD1 (5 bases). The germline V gene encodes CDR1 MNHNS and CDR2 SASEGT. The CDR3 covers 13 residues. With 6 bases removed from V and 7 bases from J, the gap between germline ends came to 15 bases. The CDR3 DNA follows: TGTGCCAGCAGCGTGAGGAGCGACAGTGAAGCTTTCTTT. This gives the protein CASSVRSDSEAFF.

The chain links TRBV6-6 to TRBJ2-7; the D is unclear. Germline CDR1 is MNHNY and CDR2 is SVGAGI (reference sequence). The CDR3 length is 15 residues. V was clipped by 0 bases and J by 2 bases, with 11 bases between them. The CDR3 here is CASSYSPSSPYEQYF. The CDR3 region has the DNA TGTGCCAGCAGTTACTCCCCTAGTAGTCCCTACGAGCAGTACTTC.

The J gene is TRBJ2-1, the V gene TRBV4-1; the match to TRBD2 covers 9 bases. Germline V gene lookup returns CDR1 MGHRA and CDR2 YSYEKL. The V segment lost 1 base and the J segment 1 base; nucleotides outside the gene matches: 8. CDR3 size: 18 residues. The CDR3: CASSQVVPSGTSYNEQFF. CDR3 coding DNA: TGCGCCAGCAGCCAAGTAGTGCCTAGCGGGACGTCCTACAATGAGCAGTTCTTC.

This chain connects TRBV6-5 to TRBJ1-1; D is unclear. Germline V gene sequence: CDR1 MNHEY, CDR2 SVGAGI. V dropped 6 bases and J dropped 2 bases, with 16 bases sitting between them. There are 15 residues in the CDR3. For the CDR3, the DNA is TGTGCCAGCAGCCCTACCACTACACGTAACACTGAAGCTTTCTTT. Protein sequence: CASSPTTTRNTEAFF.

The rearrangement joins TRBV2 to TRBJ2-7, with TRBD2 matching over 8 bases. This CDR3 has 14 residues. Germline values: CDR1 SNHLY, CDR2 FYNNEI. V was pared by 1 base and J by 7 bases, with 6 bases of the junction left unmatched. The CDR3 protein is CASSEGTAGGEQYF. CDR3 in DNA: TGTGCCAGCAGTGAAGGAACTGCGGGGGGTGAGCAGTACTTC.

This chain uses TRBV19 with TRBJ2-5, with TRBD2 matching over 15 bases. The ends lost 5 bases at V and 0 bases at J; junction bases unmatched: 7. From germline, CDR1 is LNHDA and CDR2 SQIVND (reference sequence). The CDR3 is 18 residues long. CDR3 loop: CASSFGLAGGRYQETQYF. Here the CDR3 DNA reads TGTGCCAGTAGTTTCGGACTAGCGGGAGGGCGGTACCAAGAGACCCAGTACTTC.

This chain joins TRBV6-6 and TRBJ1-2; TRBD1 aligns across 9 bases. Trimming cost V 6 bases and J 6 bases; bases outside gene matches: 2. Germline CDR1 MNHNY, CDR2 SVGAGI (reference sequence). The CDR3 sequence is 12 residues long. In DNA, the CDR3 is TGTGCCAGCAGCGGGACAGGGAATGGCTACACCTTC. It specifies CASSGTGNGYTF.